This T cell receptor (beta chain) stems from a study of blood T cell repertoires in COVID-19. Study summary: The origin of the acute and convalescent COVID-19 samples was the United States, Italy and Spain. T cells, B-cell-depleted T cells, or PBMCs provided the cDNA or gDNA that served as material.

Germline V gene sequence: CDR1 GTSNPN, CDR2 SVGIG (reference sequence). The CDR3 has 15 amino acids. V was clipped by 2 bases and J by 10 bases; unmatched bases: 9. TCRdb's copy holds only in-frame clones and misses some; the assay was immunoSEQ multiplex PCR. The sample has about 230,000 clones, around 80% seen once. The receptor was isolated from a man aged 55-75 years who had recovered from COVID-19. V and J are TRBV30 and TRBJ2-1, with 12 bases matching TRBD1. Sequenced input: PBMCs or T cells enriched from blood (not recorded which). In DNA form, the CDR3 reads TGTGCCTGGAGTTACCGGGACAGGGGGCTTTGGGAGCAGTTCTTC. It codes for CAWSYRDRGLWEQFF.